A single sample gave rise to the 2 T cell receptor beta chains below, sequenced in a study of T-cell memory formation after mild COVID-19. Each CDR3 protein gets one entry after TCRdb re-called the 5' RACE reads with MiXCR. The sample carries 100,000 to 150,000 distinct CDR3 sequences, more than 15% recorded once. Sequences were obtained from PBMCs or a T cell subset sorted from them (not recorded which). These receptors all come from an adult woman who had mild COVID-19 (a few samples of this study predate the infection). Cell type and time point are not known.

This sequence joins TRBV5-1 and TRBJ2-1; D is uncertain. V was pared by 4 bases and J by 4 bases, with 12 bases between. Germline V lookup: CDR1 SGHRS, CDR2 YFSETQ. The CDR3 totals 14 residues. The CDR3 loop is CASSQEATYNEQFF. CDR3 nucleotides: TGCGCCAGCAGCCAAGAGGCTACATACAATGAGCAGTTCTTC.

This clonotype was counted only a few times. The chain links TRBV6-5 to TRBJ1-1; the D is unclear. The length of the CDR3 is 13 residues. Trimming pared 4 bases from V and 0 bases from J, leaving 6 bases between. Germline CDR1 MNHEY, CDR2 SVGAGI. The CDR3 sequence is CASSSVMNTEAFF. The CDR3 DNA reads TGTGCCAGCAGTTCCGTCATGAACACTGAAGCTTTCTTT.